The 17 T cell receptor beta chains below all came from one sample that was sequenced in a study of blood T cells in healthy people across ages (dated by TCRdb to between 2014 and 2017). Libraries came from 5' RACE. Instrument used: Illumina HiSeq 2500. The second PCR ran for about 6 to 12 cycles and used a J-beta primer mix along with a sample-barcoded 5' primer. The raw public reads went through TCRdb reprocessing: fastp at Q25, MiXCR clone calling, in-frame beta chains kept. Under each unique CDR3 protein, matching rows form one entry showing the most common genes and DNA. The sample table lists about 570,000 distinct CDR3 sequences, approximately 25% of them with a count of one. The ten largest clonotypes hold around a sixth of the sample. The sequencing input was blood. These receptors were collected from a woman in her seventies in good health.

This clonotype appeared a few times. This sequence joins TRBV12-3 or TRBV12-4 and TRBJ2-4; D gene uncertain. V lost 6 bases and J 0 bases, leaving 9 bases between the germline ends. This CDR3 has 14 residues. The CDR3 DNA is TGTGCCAGCAGGCCAGACTCAGCCAAAAACATTCAGTACTTC. Translated, it gives CASRPDSAKNIQYF.

In its sample, this clonotype was seen many times. The rearrangement uses TRBV4-3 and TRBJ1-6, with TRBD1 matching over 9 bases. This CDR3 has 16 amino acids. The germline gives CDR1 LGHNA, CDR2 YSLEER. The trim removed 0 bases at V and 7 bases at J, leaving 4 bases unmatched. The DNA of the CDR3 is TGCGCCAGCAGCCAAGATATAGGACAGGGGAATTCACCCCTCCACTTT. Its protein is CASSQDIGQGNSPLHF.

This clonotype was observed a handful of times. The chain has TRBV18 and TRBJ1-1; a weak D match, TRBD1 (6 bases). The CDR3 contains 14 residues. The germline V gene has CDR1 KGHSH and CDR2 LQKENI. V was pared by 4 bases and J by 4 bases, with 13 bases between. CDR3 bases: TGTGCCAGCTCACAGCCCCACAGGGCCACTGAAGCTTTCTTT. Translating gives CASSQPHRATEAFF.

The chain carries TRBV2 and TRBJ1-2; tentative D call: TRBD1 (5 bases). The CDR3 consists of 12 residues. V was cut by 8 bases and J by 4 bases, with 11 bases left in between. Germline V gene data show CDR1 as SNHLY and CDR2 as FYNNEI. CDR3 loop: CASSWGSYGYTF. The CDR3 coding sequence is TGTGCCAGCTCCTGGGGGAGCTATGGCTACACCTTC.

Only a few counts were recorded for this clonotype. The chain uses TRBV7-3 and TRBJ2-5; TRBD2 matches at 11 bases. TRBJ2-1 explains the end of the DNA better; the J call may be wrong. The CDR3 contains 14 residues. Germline values: CDR1 SGHTA, CDR2 FQGTGA. CDR3 region: CASSISGGAREQFF. The DNA of the CDR3 is TGTGCCAGCAGCATTAGCGGGGGGGCCCGTGAGCAGTTCTTC.

This clonotype has more than one count but fewer than ten. The chain recombines TRBV12-3 or TRBV12-4 with TRBJ2-3; the D is unclear. V gave up 6 bases and J gave up 5 bases, with 6 bases separating them. This CDR3 contains 11 residues. The CDR3, as DNA: TGTGCCAGCAGGTTACGAGATACGCAGTATTTT. Amino acid sequence: CASRLRDTQYF.

The chain has TRBV25-1 and TRBJ2-5, with D possibly TRBD1 on 5 matching bases. CDR3 length equals 13 residues. Per germline, CDR1 MGHDK and CDR2 SYGVNS. V was cut by 7 bases and J by 4 bases, with 13 bases left in between. This CDR3 is CASTDSVGETQYF. DNA for the CDR3: TGTGCCAGCACCGACAGCGTTGGAGAGACCCAGTACTTC.

V and J are TRBV9 and TRBJ1-2; 7 bases are a match to TRBD1. The V segment lost 0 bases and the J segment 5 bases; nucleotides outside the gene matches: 4. The CDR3 is 14 residues long. Germline CDR1 and CDR2: SGDLS and YYNGEE. The CDR3 region is CASSVEGQVYGYTF. In nucleotides, the CDR3 is TGTGCCAGCAGCGTAGAAGGACAGGTTTATGGCTACACCTTC. The full variable domain, rest sourced from reference TRBV9 and TRBJ1-2, is DSGVTQTPKHLITATGQRVTLRCSPRSGDLSVYWYQQSLDQGLQFLIQYYNGEERAKGNILERFSAQQFPDLHSELNLSSLELGDSALYFCASSVEGQVYGYTFGSGTRLTVV.

This clonotype was seen only once. The rearrangement links TRBV3-1 to TRBJ2-3; TRBD2 matches at 7 bases. The CDR3 loop spans 17 amino acids. V was clipped by 0 bases and J by 1 base; unmatched bases: 7. The germline V gene encodes CDR1 LGHDT and CDR2 YNNKEL (reference sequence). The CDR3 DNA follows: TGTGCCAGCAGCCAAGATAAATTGGCGGGGGGCACAGATACGCAGTATTTT. Its translation: CASSQDKLAGGTDTQYF.

CDR3 sequence: CASSEWRTGTYEQYF. The CDR3 bases are TGTGCCAGCAGTGAGTGGAGGACGGGGACCTACGAGCAGTACTTC. V and J are TRBV6-1 and TRBJ2-1; TRBD2 might be the D (5 bases). The DNA end lines up better with TRBJ2-7; the J call may be wrong. The CDR3 extends over 15 amino acids. Germline V gene lookup returns CDR1 MNHNS and CDR2 SASEGT.

This clonotype turned up a few times. This chain uses TRBV6-5 with TRBJ2-5, with a weak D call TRBD1 (7 bases). Germline assignment: CDR1 MNHEY and CDR2 SVGAGI. This CDR3 spans 15 amino acids. V gave up 3 bases and J gave up 4 bases, with 15 bases separating them. The CDR3 region is CASSYGGGQRETQYF. The CDR3 nucleotides read TGTGCCAGCAGTTATGGAGGGGGACAGAGAGAGACCCAGTACTTC.

The rearrangement joins TRBV4-3 to TRBJ1-1; D uncertain. This CDR3 has 14 residues. Trimming cost V 0 bases and J 7 bases, with 12 bases left between them. In germline, CDR1 is LGHNA, CDR2 YSLEER. The DNA for the CDR3 is TGCGCCAGCAGCCAAGACTCCGGGATCGGTGAAGCTTTCTTT. It yields the protein CASSQDSGIGEAFF.

The chain has TRBV20-1 and TRBJ2-4; 7 bases are shared with TRBD1. V was pared by 6 bases and J by 3 bases, with 8 bases of the junction left unmatched. The CDR3 extends over 14 amino acids. Germline V lookup: CDR1 DFQATT, CDR2 SNEGSKA (reference sequence). For the CDR3, the DNA is TGCAGTGCCACCGAGGGGGCAGGCAAAAACATTCAGTACTTC. Translating gives CSATEGAGKNIQYF.

A few counts support this clonotype. This chain uses TRBV7-2 with TRBJ2-4; either TRBD1 or TRBD2 may fit D (6 bases each). CDR1 is SGHTA, CDR2 FQGNSA, per germline. V lost 4 bases and J lost 3, with 13 bases in between. The CDR3 is made up of 15 amino acids. This CDR3 reads CASSSPRGDKNIQYF. The CDR3 nucleotides are TGTGCCAGCAGCTCCCCAAGGGGGGACAAAAACATTCAGTACTTC.

V usage is TRBV7-2 and J usage is TRBJ1-6, with 7 bases matching TRBD1. Germline V gene lookup returns CDR1 SGHTA and CDR2 FQGNSA. V was clipped by 3 bases and J by 7 bases; unmatched bases: 6. The CDR3 contains 15 residues. The CDR3 DNA reads as TGTGCCAGCAGCTTTTTACAGGGGCAGAATTCACCCCTCCACTTT. It translates to CASSFLQGQNSPLHF.

This clonotype was seen just once. The junction does not match germline at one end; this may be a read error. The chain employs TRBV2 and TRBJ2-3, with D possibly being TRBD2 (6 bases). CDR1 SNHLY and CDR2 FYNNEI come from the germline V gene. The CDR3 has 13 amino acids. The CDR3 spells CASSGLHTGTQYF. In nucleotides, the CDR3 is TGTGCCAGCTCGGGACTGCACACAGGTACGCAGTATTTT. The whole variable domain, remainder taken from reference TRBV2 and TRBJ2-3, is EPEVTQTPSHQVTQMGQEVILRCVPISNHLYFYWYRQILGQKVEFLVSFYNNEISEKSEIFDDQFSVERPDGSNFTLKIRSTKLEDSAMYFCASSGLHTGTQYFGPGTRLTVL.

This clonotype was counted only a few times. The chain has TRBV27 and TRBJ1-6, with unresolved D. V was clipped by 6 bases and J by 8 bases, with 8 bases between them. The CDR3 totals 12 residues. CDR1 and CDR2 (germline): MNHEY, SMNVEV (reference sequence). This chain's CDR3 is CASRLLDSPLHF. Here the CDR3 DNA reads TGTGCCAGCAGACTACTCGATTCACCCCTCCACTTT.